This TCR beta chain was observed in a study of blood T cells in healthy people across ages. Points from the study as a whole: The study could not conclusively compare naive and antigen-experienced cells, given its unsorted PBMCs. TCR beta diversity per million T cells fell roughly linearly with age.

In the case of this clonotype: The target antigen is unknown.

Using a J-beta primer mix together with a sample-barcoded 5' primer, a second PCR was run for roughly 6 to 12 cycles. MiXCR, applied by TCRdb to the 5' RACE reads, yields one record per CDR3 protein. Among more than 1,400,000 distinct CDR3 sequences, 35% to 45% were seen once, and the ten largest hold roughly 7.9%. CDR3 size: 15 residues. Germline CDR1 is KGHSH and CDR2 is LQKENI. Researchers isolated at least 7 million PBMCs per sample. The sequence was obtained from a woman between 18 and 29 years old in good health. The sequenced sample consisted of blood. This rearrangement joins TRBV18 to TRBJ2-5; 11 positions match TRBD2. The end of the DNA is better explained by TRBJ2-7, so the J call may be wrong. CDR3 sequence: CASSFTSGSEDEQYF. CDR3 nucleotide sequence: TGTGCCAGCTCATTCACTAGCGGGAGCGAAGACGAGCAGTACTTC.